This T cell receptor beta chain emerged from a study of T cells in Graves' hyperthyroidism and ophthalmopathy. This clonotype was detected only a few times. The CDR3 regions of TCR beta were amplified from RNA transcripts. The TCR CDR3 first-round RT-PCR relied on the HTBI primer set. TCRdb called the multiplex PCR reads again in MiXCR, with one record for every CDR3 protein. The data hold around 490,000 distinct CDR3 sequences, with 15% to 20% observed a single time. Using more than 7.5 ml of fresh peripheral blood, PBMCs were prepared. The V end was cut by 0 bases, the J end by 8 bases, with 15 bases between. Germline CDR1 and CDR2: SGHRS and YFSETQ. This CDR3 is built from 14 residues.

The specimen sequenced was blood. The receptor comes from a man aged 35-49 years with Graves' ophthalmopathy. This rearrangement joins TRBV5-1 to TRBJ2-7, with D possibly matching TRBD1 (6 bases). The CDR3 DNA follows: TGCGCCAGCAGCTTGGAGGGCAGGGGTAGGAAGCAGTACTTC. Protein product: CASSLEGRGRKQYF.